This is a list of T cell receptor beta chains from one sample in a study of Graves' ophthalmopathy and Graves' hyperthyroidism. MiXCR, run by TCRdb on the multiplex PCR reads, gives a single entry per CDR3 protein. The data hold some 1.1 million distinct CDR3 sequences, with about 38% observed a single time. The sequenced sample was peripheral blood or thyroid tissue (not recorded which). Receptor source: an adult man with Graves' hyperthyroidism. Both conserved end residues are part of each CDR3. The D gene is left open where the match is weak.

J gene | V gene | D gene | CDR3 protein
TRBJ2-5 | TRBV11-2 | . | CASSPRGRMEETQYF
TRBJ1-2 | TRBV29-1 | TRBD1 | CSVDVGQGIYGYTF
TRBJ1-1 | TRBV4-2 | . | CASSQRQVTDTEAFF
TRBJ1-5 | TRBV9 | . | CASSVAPSNQPQHF
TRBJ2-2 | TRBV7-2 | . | CASIKRGGVANTGELFF
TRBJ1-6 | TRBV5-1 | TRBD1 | CASRDRTGVSPLHF
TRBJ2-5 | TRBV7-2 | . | CASSATGTTEETQYF
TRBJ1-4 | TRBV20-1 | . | CNTEKLFF
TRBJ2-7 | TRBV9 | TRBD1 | CASSVAPGGDIGYEQYF
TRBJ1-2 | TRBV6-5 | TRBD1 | CASNPAGTGFYGYTF
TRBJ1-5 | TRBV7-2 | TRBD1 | CASSWGQHQPQHF
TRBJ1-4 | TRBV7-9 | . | CASSPGVGTTNEKLFF
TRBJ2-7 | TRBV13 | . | CASSSGPLANEQYF
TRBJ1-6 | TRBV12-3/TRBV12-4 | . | CASKSPVYNSPLHF
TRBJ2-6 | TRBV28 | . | CASSVAGTEASGANVLTF
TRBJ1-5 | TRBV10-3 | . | CAISESAGRSQPQHF
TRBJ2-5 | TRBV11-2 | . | CASSLGRGRSDF
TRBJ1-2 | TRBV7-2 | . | CASSYGPADNYGYTF
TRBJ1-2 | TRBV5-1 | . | CASSTGQYGYTF
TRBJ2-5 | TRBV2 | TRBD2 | CASGGGGAQYF
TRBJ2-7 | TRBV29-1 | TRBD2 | CSVEDGAGAYEQYF
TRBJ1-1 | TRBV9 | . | CASSQMLNTEAFF
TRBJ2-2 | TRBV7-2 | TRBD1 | CASSSGGAGTGELFF
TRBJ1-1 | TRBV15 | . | CATKAGTPNTEAFF
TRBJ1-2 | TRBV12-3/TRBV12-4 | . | CASSLNSDYGYTF
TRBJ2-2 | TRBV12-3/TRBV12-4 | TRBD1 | CASRIRDREYANTGELFF
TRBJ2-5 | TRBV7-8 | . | CASSSKVKETQYF
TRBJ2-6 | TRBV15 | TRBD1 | CATSRRQGARSGANVLTF
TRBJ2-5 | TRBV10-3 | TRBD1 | CAISSRGTGGSETQYF
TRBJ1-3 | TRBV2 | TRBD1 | CASSSPGGNTIYF
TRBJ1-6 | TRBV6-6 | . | CASRADLFFGSPLHF
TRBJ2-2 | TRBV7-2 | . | CASDPNGELFF
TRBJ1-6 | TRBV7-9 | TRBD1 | CASSPTGQGGIHSYNSPLHF
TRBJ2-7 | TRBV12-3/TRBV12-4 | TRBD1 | CASSSQDRGPGEQYF
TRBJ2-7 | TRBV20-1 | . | CSASPRGRTAYEQYF
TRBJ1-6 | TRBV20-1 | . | CSGADRGDFSPLHF
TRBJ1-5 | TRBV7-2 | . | CASSPRVGNQPQHF
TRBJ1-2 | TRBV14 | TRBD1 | CASSQTPGQGNFYGYTF
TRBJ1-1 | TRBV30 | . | CAWSLTGPNTEAFF
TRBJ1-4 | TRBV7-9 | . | CAGQRASTGGKLFF
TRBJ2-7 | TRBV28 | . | CASSATGLSSYEQYF
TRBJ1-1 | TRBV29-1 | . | CSVEGQGLFEAFF
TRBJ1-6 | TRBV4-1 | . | CASSQDEGTNSPLHF
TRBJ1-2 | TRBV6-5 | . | CASSFGVEGLSGYTF
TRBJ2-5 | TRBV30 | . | CAWSVTGPQTQYF
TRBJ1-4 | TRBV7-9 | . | CASSQTSNEKLFF
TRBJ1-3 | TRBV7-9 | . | CASSLQGETNTIYF
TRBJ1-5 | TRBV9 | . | CASSVDENQPQHF
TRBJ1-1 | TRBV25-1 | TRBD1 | CASATGPVNTEAFF
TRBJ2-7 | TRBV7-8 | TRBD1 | CASSQDEGQGAEQYF
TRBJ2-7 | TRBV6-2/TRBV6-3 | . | CASSSLRDSEQYF
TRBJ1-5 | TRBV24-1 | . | CATSKTGTPSQPQHF
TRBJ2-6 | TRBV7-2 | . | CASSLVQGSGASVLTF
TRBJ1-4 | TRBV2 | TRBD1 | CASRTGPTNEKLFF
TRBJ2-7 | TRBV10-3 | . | CASKTGIPSYEQYF
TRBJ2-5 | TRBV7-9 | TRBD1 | CASSPKGTGGGQKETQYF